The 30 T cell receptor beta chains in this list originate from one sample, sequenced in a study of blood T cell repertoires in COVID-19. Using immunoSEQ multiplex PCR, the repertoire was profiled, and TCRdb retains in-frame clones only, with some absent. The sample shows about 280,000 clones, 70% to 90% of them seen only once. The sample was peripheral blood. Source of these receptors: a woman in her 70s with acute or convalescent COVID-19.

The chain uses TRBV4-1 and TRBJ1-2; TRBD1 might be the D (5 bases). Trimming removed 4 bases from V and 0 bases from J, with 15 bases in between. From germline, CDR1 is MGHRA and CDR2 YSYEKL. The CDR3 sequence is 16 residues long. The CDR3 is CASSLRDGGTNYGYTF. CDR3 in DNA: TGCGCCAGCAGCCTTAGGGACGGGGGGACTAACTATGGCTACACCTTC.

This clone appeared a single time. The chain is built from TRBV6-5 and TRBJ1-2, with a tentative D call TRBD1 (6 bases). This CDR3 has 15 amino acids. Germline CDR1 and CDR2: MNHEY and SVGAGI. The ends were cut back, 0 bases at V and 2 bases at J, with 10 bases in the middle. The chain's CDR3 is CASSYSAGENYGYTF. CDR3 sequence (DNA): TGTGCCAGCAGTTACTCGGCAGGGGAGAACTATGGCTACACCTTC.

This sequence joins TRBV7-9 and TRBJ2-2, with TRBD2 matching 9 bases. Germline assignment: CDR1 SEHNR and CDR2 FQNEAQ (reference sequence). The V gene end was trimmed by 2 bases and the J gene end by 6 bases; junction bases not matched to a gene: 7. The CDR3 contains 16 residues. In DNA, the CDR3 is TGTGCCAGCAGCTTATCAGGCGGGGGGGCCGCCGGGGAGCTGTTTTTT. Its translation is CASSLSGGGAAGELFF.

The rearrangement links TRBV6-5 to TRBJ1-1, with TRBD1 as a possible D gene (5 bases). The CDR3 has 14 amino acids. CDR1 and CDR2 from the germline V gene are MNHEY and SVGAGI. V was trimmed by 4 bases and J by 1 base, leaving 10 bases between them. CDR3 loop: CASSFSGRNTEAFF. In nucleotides, the CDR3 is TGTGCCAGCAGTTTTTCAGGGCGGAACACTGAAGCTTTCTTT.

The chain couples TRBV3-1 (or the pseudogene TRBV3-2) to TRBJ1-1; tentatively, D is TRBD1 (6 bases). Trimming removed 5 bases at V and 9 bases at J, with 10 bases between. This CDR3 region has 11 residues. Germline CDR1 and CDR2: LGHDT and YNNKEL (reference sequence). The CDR3 nucleotides are TGTGCCAGCAGCGAGCAGGGGAAAGCTTTCTTT. Translating it yields CASSEQGKAFF.

CDR3 nucleotide sequence: TGTGCCACCAGCGGGACAGGGGGTCAGCCCCAGCATTTT. Amino acids: CATSGTGGQPQHF. The V call is TRBV24-1, the J call TRBJ1-5; TRBD1 matches at 11 bases. CDR1 KGHDR and CDR2 SFDVKD come from the germline V gene. This CDR3 has 13 residues. The V gene end was trimmed by 7 bases and the J gene end by 6 bases; junction bases not matched to a gene: 1.

This clone was detected a few times. The genes are TRBV5-1 and TRBJ1-2; 11 nucleotides match TRBD1. The CDR3 covers 14 residues. Germline V lookup: CDR1 SGHRS, CDR2 YFSETQ. Germline trimming cut 4 bases from V and 6 bases from J; bases unmatched to any gene: 5. The CDR3 loop reads CASSVGQGANGYTF. The CDR3 DNA is TGCGCCAGCAGCGTCGGACAGGGGGCTAATGGCTACACCTTC.

This clone appeared once. This chain links TRBV6-6 with TRBJ2-6; 9 bases fit TRBD2. The CDR3 loop spans 16 amino acids. Unmatched junction bases numbered 7, after V lost 5 bases and J lost 5 bases. Looked up from germline, CDR1 is MNHNY and CDR2 is SVGAGI (reference sequence). The CDR3 spells CASSPGLATWANVLTF. CDR3 nucleotide sequence: TGTGCCAGCAGTCCTGGACTAGCGACTTGGGCCAACGTCCTGACTTTC.

The genes are TRBV5-4 and TRBJ2-7; 8 positions agree with TRBD2. Trimming at V came to 4 bases and at J to 4 bases, leaving 10 bases not matched to a gene. The CDR3 runs 15 residues. The germline V gene encodes CDR1 SGHNT and CDR2 YYREEE (reference sequence). Here the CDR3 DNA reads TGTGCCAGCAGCAGGCCTAGCGGGCAGAGGTACGAGCAGTACTTC. It specifies CASSRPSGQRYEQYF.

The V and J genes are TRBV6-1 and TRBJ1-1; D is perhaps TRBD1 (6 bases). This CDR3 is 15 amino acids long. V dropped 4 bases and J dropped 1 base, with 13 bases sitting between them. The V gene's germline CDR1 is MNHNS and CDR2 SASEGT. The chain's CDR3 is CASSGAGTKNTEAFF. In DNA form, the CDR3 reads TGTGCCAGCAGTGGGGCCGGGACAAAGAACACTGAAGCTTTCTTT.

This clone came up once. The rearrangement links TRBV11-2 to TRBJ2-5; D is possibly TRBD2 (6 bases). The CDR3 is 14 amino acids. Germline CDR1 and CDR2: SGHAT and FQNNGV. V dropped 2 bases and J dropped 1 base, with 8 bases sitting between them. The CDR3 protein is CASSLLTSQETQYF. The CDR3 nucleotides read TGTGCCAGCAGCTTACTGACTAGCCAAGAGACCCAGTACTTC.

In its sample, this clone was seen once. The chain combines TRBV6-5 with TRBJ2-1, with a tentative D call TRBD2 (5 bases). Germline V CDR1 and CDR2: MNHEY, SVGAGI. CDR3 length: 14 residues. Deletions cut 10 bases from V and 8 bases from J, with 21 bases between. The CDR3 spells CATLPPRGSDEQFF. CDR3 DNA sequence: TGTGCCACCCTCCCCCCCCGGGGAAGCGATGAGCAGTTCTTC.

The V and J genes are TRBV7-6 and TRBJ2-3; the match to TRBD1 covers 8 bases. Germline CDR1 is SGHVS and CDR2 is FNYEAQ. CDR3 size: 15 residues. Germline trimming cut 5 bases from V and 2 bases from J; bases unmatched to any gene: 6. In DNA form, the CDR3 reads TGTGCCAGCAGCCCGGACAGGGTGAACACAGATACGCAGTATTTT. Amino acids: CASSPDRVNTDTQYF. Combining the CDR3 with reference TRBV7-6 and TRBJ2-3 gives the whole variable domain GAGVSQSPRYKVTKRGQDVALRCDPISGHVSLYWYRQALGQGPEFLTYFNYEAQQDKSGLPNDRFSAERPEGSISTLTIQRTEQRDSAMYRCASSPDRVNTDTQYFGPGTRLTVL.

The chain is built from TRBV6-6 and TRBJ1-2; D might be TRBD1 (6 bases). Germline-derived CDR1 and CDR2 are MNHNY and SVGAGI (reference sequence). The CDR3 length is 13 residues. The V gene lost 8 bases and the J gene lost 1 base, with 11 bases spanning the gap. The CDR3 protein is CASDARGNYGYTF. DNA of the CDR3: TGTGCCAGCGACGCCAGGGGTAACTATGGCTACACCTTC.

V is TRBV16 and J is TRBJ1-2; D possibly corresponds to TRBD1 (6 bases). Germline CDR1 KGHSY, CDR2 FQNENV. CDR3 length equals 13 residues. V was cut by 3 bases and J by 5 bases, with 10 bases left in between. Here the CDR3 DNA reads TGTGCCAGCAGCCAGGGGGCTAGGTATGGCTACACCTTC. Amino acid sequence: CASSQGARYGYTF.

V is TRBV24-1 and J is TRBJ2-3, with D uncertain. CDR3 size: 14 residues. The germline CDR1 and CDR2 sequences are KGHDR and SFDVKD. V was cut by 3 bases and J by 0 bases, with 6 bases left in between. In DNA, the CDR3 is TGTGCCACCAGTGATCTAGACAGCACAGATACGCAGTATTTT. Translated, it gives CATSDLDSTDTQYF.

V is TRBV6-4 and J is TRBJ2-1; TRBD1 aligns across 7 bases. The J segment lost 8 bases and the V segment lost 4 bases, leaving 8 bases of the junction unmatched. The CDR3 sequence is 14 residues long. Germline V gene sequence: CDR1 MRHNA, CDR2 SNTAGT. The CDR3 region has the DNA TGTGCCAGCAGTGTTGAGGGGGCTGTCGATGAGCAGTTCTTC. Translating it yields CASSVEGAVDEQFF.

This clone appeared a few times. The CDR3 nucleotides are TGTGCCAGCCACAGGGACACCGGAAACACCATATATTTT. Translation: CASHRDTGNTIYF. The rearrangement links TRBV2 to TRBJ1-3; D perhaps matches TRBD1 (6 bases). Germline values: CDR1 SNHLY, CDR2 FYNNEI. V lost 8 bases and J 4 bases, leaving 12 bases between the germline ends. The CDR3 is 13 amino acids.

The chain has TRBV29-1 and TRBJ2-7; a possible D gene is TRBD2 (6 bases). Germline-derived CDR1 and CDR2 are SQVTM and ANQGSEA. The CDR3 is 10 residues long. The V gene lost 3 bases and the J gene lost 9 bases, with 9 bases spanning the gap. CDR3 nucleotides: TGCAGCGTTGATGGCGGGGTGCAGTACTTC. It yields the protein CSVDGGVQYF.

Concerning this clone itself: The identical CDR3 is also encoded by other nucleotide sequences in the sample. The chain recombines TRBV5-1 with TRBJ1-4, with 10 nucleotides matching TRBD1. CDR3 length equals 14 residues. Per the germline V gene, CDR1 is SGHRS and CDR2 is YFSETQ. V trimming: 4 bases; J trimming: 8 bases; junction bases outside the gene matches: 5. The CDR3 loop is CASSAGQGGEKLFF. CDR3 sequence (DNA): TGCGCCAGCAGCGCTGGACAGGGGGGCGAAAAACTGTTTTTT.

The chain couples TRBV2 to TRBJ2-7, with 9 positions matching TRBD2. Germline V gene data show CDR1 as SNHLY and CDR2 as FYNNEI. V gave up 4 bases and J gave up 3 bases; unmatched junction bases: 7. The CDR3 length is 15 residues. CDR3: CASSAWGAGGYEQYF. Written as DNA, the CDR3 is TGTGCCAGCAGTGCTTGGGGAGCGGGGGGCTACGAGCAGTACTTC.

The chain links TRBV6-2 or TRBV6-3 to TRBJ2-3; D may be TRBD2 (5 bases). Trimming took off 5 bases at V and 9 bases at J, with 15 bases between the two ends. CDR1 and CDR2 from the germline V gene are MNHEY and SVGEGT. CDR3 length: 13 amino acids. The CDR3 loop reads CASSTGDTGTQYF. The DNA of the CDR3 is TGTGCCAGCAGTACCGGTGACACGGGGACGCAGTATTTT.

This clone was counted a few times. The genes are TRBV19 and TRBJ2-3, with 10 bases identical to TRBD2. V shed 6 bases and J 0 bases; nucleotides not matched to a gene: 6. This CDR3 is built from 16 residues. CDR1 LNHDA and CDR2 SQIVND come from the germline V gene (reference sequence). The CDR3 sequence: CASSRPSGRSTDTQYF. The CDR3 DNA follows: TGTGCCAGTAGCCGCCCTAGCGGGAGAAGCACAGATACGCAGTATTTT.

CDR3 bases: TGTGCCAGTAGTATAGATCTCGAGGATTCACCCCTCCACTTT. It yields the protein CASSIDLEDSPLHF. The chain links TRBV19 to TRBJ1-6; D is undetermined. Germline V gene data show CDR1 as LNHDA and CDR2 as SQIVND (reference sequence). V was clipped by 0 bases and J by 8 bases, with 8 bases between them. The CDR3 spans 14 residues.

This chain connects TRBV10-2 to TRBJ2-1, with unresolved D. The CDR3 contains 10 residues. Trimming left V 6 bases short and J 7 bases short, with 4 bases between. CDR1 WSHSY and CDR2 SAAADI come from the germline V gene. This chain's CDR3 is CASSFNEQFF. The DNA for the CDR3 is TGCGCCAGCAGCTTTAATGAGCAGTTCTTC.

V is TRBV12-5 and J is TRBJ1-5, with 7 bases fitting TRBD1. CDR3 length: 16 residues. Germline CDR1 LGHNT, CDR2 FRNRAP. V gave up 6 bases and J gave up 4 bases; unmatched junction bases: 12. The CDR3 loop is CASGPGTADINQPQHF. Written as DNA, the CDR3 is TGTGCTAGTGGCCCCGGGACAGCTGATATAAATCAGCCCCAGCATTTT.

The chain combines TRBV5-1 with TRBJ1-2; D might be TRBD1 (6 bases). Germline V gene sequence: CDR1 SGHRS, CDR2 YFSETQ. Trimming took 3 bases from V and 3 from J, leaving 18 bases between them. The CDR3 extends over 16 amino acids. For the CDR3, the DNA is TGCGCCAGCAGCTCTACCGGACAGACCCCCTACTATGGCTACACCTTC. Its translation is CASSSTGQTPYYGYTF. Combining the CDR3 with reference TRBV5-1 and TRBJ1-2 gives the whole variable domain KAGVTQTPRYLIKTRGQQVTLSCSPISGHRSVSWYQQTPGQGLQFLFEYFSETQRNKGNFPGRFSGRQFSNSRSEMNVSTLELGDSALYLCASSSTGQTPYYGYTFGSGTRLTVV.

This clone was observed a single time. This chain uses TRBV5-5 with TRBJ1-5, with TRBD1 matching over 8 bases. V trimming: 0 bases; J trimming: 4 bases; junction bases outside the gene matches: 6. CDR1 is SGHKS and CDR2 is YYEKEE in the germline V gene (reference sequence). CDR3 size: 16 residues. For the CDR3, the DNA is TGTGCCAGCAGCTTGGTGCCTCAGGGGGCGAATCAGCCCCAGCATTTT. It yields the protein CASSLVPQGANQPQHF.

In nucleotides, the CDR3 is TGTGCCAGCAGCCCCCCCCAGGGCAACTATGGCTACACCTTC. Amino acids: CASSPPQGNYGYTF. The V gene is TRBV9, the J gene TRBJ1-2; weak D call: TRBD1 (5 bases). Per germline, CDR1 SGDLS and CDR2 YYNGEE. V lost 4 bases and J lost 2, with 12 bases in between. This CDR3 contains 14 residues.

The V gene is TRBV3-1 (or the pseudogene TRBV3-2), the J gene TRBJ2-2, with TRBD2 matching 8 bases. J was trimmed by 1 base and V by 1 base; bases with no gene match: 5. The CDR3 contains 17 residues. The germline V gene encodes CDR1 LGHDT and CDR2 YNNKEL (reference sequence). The CDR3 spells CASSQVGSGGNTGELFF. The CDR3 DNA follows: TGTGCCAGCAGCCAAGTGGGAAGCGGGGGGAACACCGGGGAGCTGTTTTTT.